Here is one T cell receptor beta chain with its context. Mismatch with germline at one junction end may stem from a read error. This sample is drawn from a study of blood T cells in healthy people across ages. Using a J-beta primer mix together with a sample-barcoded 5' primer, a second PCR was run for about 6 to 11 cycles. Each CDR3 protein gets one entry after TCRdb re-called the 5' RACE reads with MiXCR. This table holds fewer than 950,000 distinct CDR3 sequences, about 53% found once. The CDR3 runs to 20 residues. The germline V gene has CDR1 SEHNR and CDR2 FQNEAQ (reference sequence). The receptor was derived from a man older than 75 in good health. The sequencing sample was made of blood. The V call is TRBV7-9, the J call TRBJ2-1; 12 nucleotides match TRBD2. CDR3 loop: CANSFGAPGLAGDSYNEQFF. The CDR3 DNA follows: TGTGCCAACAGCTTTGGGGCGCCGGGACTAGCGGGTGACTCCTACAATGAGCAGTTCTTC.